The T cell receptor beta chain under discussion was sequenced for a study of post-analysis software for immune sequencing data (dated by TCRdb to between 2014 and 2016). About the investigation overall: The recorded disease courses included relapsing-remitting, secondary progressive and progressive-relapsing multiple sclerosis, and some patients had no subtype annotation. Patient repertoires were compared against 11 previously published healthy control repertoires from donors aged about 6 to 25 years. A subset of samples was prepared in parallel using single-end sample barcoding, then pooled and co-amplified after Illumina adapter ligation. Beyond this particular receptor, the publication reports: About 5 TRBV segments, including TRBV5-6, TRBV5-1 and TRBV20-1, were significantly more frequent in patients than controls. The control group was slightly older than the multiple sclerosis patient group. Compared with controls, multiple sclerosis patients had significantly lower normalized Chao1 diversity, a finding suggesting substantial peripheral T-cell clonal expansion. Direct clustering with F measure revealed strong co-clustering of samples prepared in the same batch, which led to a batch-effect correction.

To demonstrate the VDJtools post-analysis software, TCR beta repertoires were profiled from the peripheral blood of roughly 14 young patients with multiple sclerosis. The multiple sclerosis patients were children and adolescents between roughly 6 and 16 years of age. CDR3 length: 15 amino acids, cysteine to phenylalanine. Left in the record is the CDR3 DNA by itself, 45 bases read in frame from the first base. V sheds 3 bases and J sheds 0 bases, leaving 10 bases between their ends. The library was obtained by PCR. Sequencing relied on an Illumina HiSeq 2500. Unique molecular identifiers were incorporated into TCR beta cDNA libraries to reduce PCR and sequencing biases. Every 1 to 10 million input T cells yielded roughly 500,000 cDNA molecules, meaning each molecule approximated one T cell. The patient libraries were prepared and sequenced using the same protocol as the earlier healthy control dataset. Samples belonging to the same batch were prepared together, multiplexed and sequenced on a shared HiSeq lane. Regarding the original processing steps: MIGEC was used to process the raw barcoded reads, and molecular identifier groups with only a single read were discarded before consensus assembly and CDR3 extraction. VDJtools was used for post-analysis of the clonotype tables, with diversity normalized by down-sampling every dataset to the smallest sample size. Repertoire overlap clustering matched CDR3 amino acid but not nucleotide sequences to correct batch-related cross-sample contamination. TCRdb itself trimmed the public reads at Q25 with fastp, ran MiXCR and retained productive beta chains. Each entry is one CDR3 protein sequence, shown with its most common DNA and genes. TCRdb's processing, not the study's, gives the V and J calls here. Here the sample has a few hundred thousand distinct CDR3 sequences; around 34% occur a single time. The ten largest make up 5% to 6% of the sample.

As for this clonotype: Its antigen is unknown. No base qualities exist here, and no much larger clone lies one base off it.

Sequenced input: blood. Here the chain combines TRBV12-3 or TRBV12-4 and TRBJ2-3; no confident D gene assignment can be made. The clonotype originates from a girl younger than 18 with multiple sclerosis. The CDR3 corresponds to CASSLHSTSTDTQYF. At the DNA level, the sequence is TGTGCCAGCAGTTTGCACTCCACCAGCACAGATACGCAGTATTTT.